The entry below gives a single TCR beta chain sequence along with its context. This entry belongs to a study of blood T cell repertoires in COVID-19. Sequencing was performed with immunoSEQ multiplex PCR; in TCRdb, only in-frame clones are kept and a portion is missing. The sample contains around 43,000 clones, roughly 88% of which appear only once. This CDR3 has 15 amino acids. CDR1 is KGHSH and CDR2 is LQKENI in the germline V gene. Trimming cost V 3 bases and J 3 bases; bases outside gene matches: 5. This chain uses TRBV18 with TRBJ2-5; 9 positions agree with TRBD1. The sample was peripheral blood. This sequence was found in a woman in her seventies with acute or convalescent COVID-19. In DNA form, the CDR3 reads TGTGCCAGCTCACCTACTTGGGACAGGGAAGAGACCCAGTACTTC. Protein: CASSPTWDREETQYF. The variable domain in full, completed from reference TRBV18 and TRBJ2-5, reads NAGVMQNPRHLVRRRGQEARLRCSPMKGHSHVYWYRQLPEEGLKFMVYLQKENIIDESGMPKERFSAEFPKEGPSILRIQQVVRGDSAAYFCASSPTWDREETQYFGPGTRLLVL.